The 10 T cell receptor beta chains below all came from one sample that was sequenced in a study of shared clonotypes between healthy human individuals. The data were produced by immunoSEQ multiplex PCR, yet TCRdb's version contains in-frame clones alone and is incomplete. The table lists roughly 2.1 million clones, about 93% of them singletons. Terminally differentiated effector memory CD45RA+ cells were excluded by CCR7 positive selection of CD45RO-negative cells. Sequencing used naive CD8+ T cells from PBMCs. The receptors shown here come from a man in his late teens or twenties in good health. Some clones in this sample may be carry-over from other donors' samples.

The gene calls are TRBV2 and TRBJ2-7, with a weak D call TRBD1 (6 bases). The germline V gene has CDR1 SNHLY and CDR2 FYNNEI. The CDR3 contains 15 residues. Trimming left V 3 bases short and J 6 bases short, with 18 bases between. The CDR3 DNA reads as TGTGCCAGCAGTGATAGCAGGGGCTTTTACCTCGAGCAGTACTTC. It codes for CASSDSRGFYLEQYF.

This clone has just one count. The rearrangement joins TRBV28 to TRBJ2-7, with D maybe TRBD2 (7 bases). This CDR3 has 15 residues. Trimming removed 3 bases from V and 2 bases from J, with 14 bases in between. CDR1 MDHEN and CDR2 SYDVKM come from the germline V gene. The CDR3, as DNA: TGTGCCAGCAGTTTTGGGGGGGCGTCACCCTACGAGCAGTACTTC. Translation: CASSFGGASPYEQYF.

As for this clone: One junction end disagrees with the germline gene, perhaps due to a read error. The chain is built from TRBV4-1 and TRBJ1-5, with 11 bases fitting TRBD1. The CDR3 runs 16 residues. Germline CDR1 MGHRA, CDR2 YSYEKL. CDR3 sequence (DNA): TGCGCCAGCAACCAAGTGGGGGGACAGGGGGATCAGCCCCAGCATTTT. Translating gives CASNQVGGQGDQPQHF.

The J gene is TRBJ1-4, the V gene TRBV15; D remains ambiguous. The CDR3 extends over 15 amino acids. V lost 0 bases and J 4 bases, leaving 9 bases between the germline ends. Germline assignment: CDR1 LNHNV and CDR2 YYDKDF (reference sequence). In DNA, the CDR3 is TGTGCCACCAGCAGAGATTTGAGCAGTAATGAAAAACTGTTTTTT. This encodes CATSRDLSSNEKLFF.

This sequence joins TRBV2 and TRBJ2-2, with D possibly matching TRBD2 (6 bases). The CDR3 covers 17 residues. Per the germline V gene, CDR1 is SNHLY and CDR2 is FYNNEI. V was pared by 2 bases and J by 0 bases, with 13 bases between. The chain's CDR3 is CASSEIRSGSNTGELFF. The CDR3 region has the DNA TGTGCCAGCAGTGAAATCCGTAGCGGATCGAACACCGGGGAGCTGTTTTTT.

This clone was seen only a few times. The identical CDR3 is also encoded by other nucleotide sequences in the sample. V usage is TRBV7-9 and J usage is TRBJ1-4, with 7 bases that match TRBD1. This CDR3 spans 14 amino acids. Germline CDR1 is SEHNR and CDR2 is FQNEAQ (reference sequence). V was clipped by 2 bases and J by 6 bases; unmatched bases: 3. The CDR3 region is CASSLRQGDEKLFF. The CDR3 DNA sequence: TGTGCCAGCAGCTTACGACAGGGTGATGAAAAACTGTTTTTT.

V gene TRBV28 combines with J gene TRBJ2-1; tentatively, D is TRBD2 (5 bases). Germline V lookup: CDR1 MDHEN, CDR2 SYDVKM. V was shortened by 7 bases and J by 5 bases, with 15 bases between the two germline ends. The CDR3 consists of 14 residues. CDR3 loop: CASMRLERDNEQFF. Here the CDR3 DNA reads TGTGCCAGCATGCGTCTCGAGAGGGACAATGAGCAGTTCTTC.

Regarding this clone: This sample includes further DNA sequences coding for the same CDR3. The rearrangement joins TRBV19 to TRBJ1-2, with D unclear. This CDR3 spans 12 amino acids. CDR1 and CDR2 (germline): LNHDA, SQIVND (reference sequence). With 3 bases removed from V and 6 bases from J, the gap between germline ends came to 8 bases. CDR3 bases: TGTGCCAGTAGTATCGGAGGGAATGGCTACACCTTC. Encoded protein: CASSIGGNGYTF.

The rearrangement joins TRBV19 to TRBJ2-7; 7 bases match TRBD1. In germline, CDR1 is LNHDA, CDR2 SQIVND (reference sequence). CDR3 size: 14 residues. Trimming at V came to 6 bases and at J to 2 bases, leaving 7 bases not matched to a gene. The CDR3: CASSDRAGTYEQYF. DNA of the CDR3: TGTGCCAGTAGCGACAGGGCTGGAACCTACGAGCAGTACTTC.

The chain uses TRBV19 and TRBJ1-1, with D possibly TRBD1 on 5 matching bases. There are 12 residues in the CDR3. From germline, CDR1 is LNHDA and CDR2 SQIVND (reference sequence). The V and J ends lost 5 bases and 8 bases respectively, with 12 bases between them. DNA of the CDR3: TGTGCCAGTAGTTATAGGGGATCCGAAGCTTTCTTT. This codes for CASSYRGSEAFF.